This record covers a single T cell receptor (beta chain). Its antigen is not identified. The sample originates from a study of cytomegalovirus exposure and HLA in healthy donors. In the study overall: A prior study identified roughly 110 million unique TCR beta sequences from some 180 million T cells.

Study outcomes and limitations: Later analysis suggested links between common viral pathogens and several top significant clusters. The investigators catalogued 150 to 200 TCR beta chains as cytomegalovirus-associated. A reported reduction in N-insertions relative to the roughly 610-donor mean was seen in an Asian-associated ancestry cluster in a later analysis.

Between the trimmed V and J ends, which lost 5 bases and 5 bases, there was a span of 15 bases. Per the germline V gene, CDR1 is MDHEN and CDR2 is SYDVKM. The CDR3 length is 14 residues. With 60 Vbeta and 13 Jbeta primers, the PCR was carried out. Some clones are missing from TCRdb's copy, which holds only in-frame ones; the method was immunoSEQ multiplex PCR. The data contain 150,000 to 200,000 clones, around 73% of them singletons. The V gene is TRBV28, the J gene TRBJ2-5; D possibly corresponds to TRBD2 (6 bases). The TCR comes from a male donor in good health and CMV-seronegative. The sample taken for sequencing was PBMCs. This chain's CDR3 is CASSEILARETQYF. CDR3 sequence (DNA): TGTGCCAGCAGTGAGATACTAGCCCGGGAGACCCAGTACTTC.